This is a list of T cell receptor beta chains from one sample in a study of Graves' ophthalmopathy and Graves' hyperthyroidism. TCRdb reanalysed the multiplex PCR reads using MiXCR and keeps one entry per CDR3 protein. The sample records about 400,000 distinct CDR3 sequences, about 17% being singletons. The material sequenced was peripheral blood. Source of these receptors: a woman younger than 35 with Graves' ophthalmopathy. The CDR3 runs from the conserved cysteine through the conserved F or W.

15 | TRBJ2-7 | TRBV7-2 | CASSPDSRATYEQYF
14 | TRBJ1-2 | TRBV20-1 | CSATIWGQGSGYTF
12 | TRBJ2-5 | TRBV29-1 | CSVETSSETQYF
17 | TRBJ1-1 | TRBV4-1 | CASSQGQGSGMLTEAFF
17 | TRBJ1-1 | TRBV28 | CASRLTGGSVRDTEAFF
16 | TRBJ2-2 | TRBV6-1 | CASRPTSRGNTGELFF
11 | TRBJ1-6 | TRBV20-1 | CSARSSSPLHF
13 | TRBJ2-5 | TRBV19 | CASSIQDPRTQYF
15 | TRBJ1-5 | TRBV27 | CASSLLGRSNQPQHF
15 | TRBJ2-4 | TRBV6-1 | CASSVRVGPANIQYF
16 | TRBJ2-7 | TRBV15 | CATSRGGGLAVHEQYF
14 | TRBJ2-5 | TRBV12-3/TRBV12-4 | CASSFSGGQETQYF
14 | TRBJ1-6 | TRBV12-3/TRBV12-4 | CASSLGVSNSPLHF
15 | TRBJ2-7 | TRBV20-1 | CSARPLGQGGYEQYF
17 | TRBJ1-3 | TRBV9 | CASSDPGTVEYGNTIYF
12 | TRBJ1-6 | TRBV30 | CAWSRTDSPLHF
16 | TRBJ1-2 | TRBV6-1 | CASRGGTGGTNYGYTF
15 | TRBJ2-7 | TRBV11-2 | CASSFPLDRGDEQYF
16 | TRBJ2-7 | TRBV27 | CASSRRQPGRPDEQYF
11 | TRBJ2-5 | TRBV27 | CASSGLETQYF
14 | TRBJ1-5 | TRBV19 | CASRRVEADQPQHF
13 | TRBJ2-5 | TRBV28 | CASRQPAQETQYF
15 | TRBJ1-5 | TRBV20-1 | CSARFPRRGNQPQHF
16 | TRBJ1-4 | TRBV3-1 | CASRPNRGGWGEKLFF
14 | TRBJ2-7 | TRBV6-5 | CASSSTAGLYEQYF
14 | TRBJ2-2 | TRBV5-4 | CASSSGVSAGELFF
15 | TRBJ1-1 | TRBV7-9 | CASSYYRDRGTEAFF
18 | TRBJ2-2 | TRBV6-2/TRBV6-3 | CASSRKGTSLTNTGELFF